One sample yielded the 8 T cell receptor beta chains listed below, sequenced in a study of T cell repertoires in cytomegalovirus infection. These receptors lack a known antigen. TCRdb redid the calling of the reads with MiXCR, one entry per CDR3 protein. Here the sample spans fewer than 650,000 distinct CDR3 sequences, about 39% being singletons. Sequencing was performed on cultured PBMCs, taken from culture after CMV antigen stimulation. The receptors derive from a human donor in good health (CMV status not recorded). Some clones in this sample may be carry-over from other donors' samples.

This clonotype has more than one count but fewer than ten. The chain is built from TRBV2 and TRBJ2-4; D is uncertain. The CDR3 sequence is 14 residues long. Between the trimmed V and J ends, which lost 0 bases and 9 bases, there was a span of 12 bases. CDR1 SNHLY and CDR2 FYNNEI come from the germline V gene. The CDR3 DNA is TGTGCCAGCAGTGAAGCGAGCCAGGAAGGCATTCAGTACTTC. Residues: CASSEASQEGIQYF.

The chain carries TRBV4-2 and TRBJ1-2; D is uncertain. The germline V and J ends were trimmed by 2 bases and 9 bases, with 16 bases remaining between them. The germline CDR1 and CDR2 sequences are LGHNA and YNFKEQ. The CDR3 covers 14 residues. CDR3 sequence (DNA): TGTGCCAGCAGCCAATACGTGAGCCCTCCAAGCTACACCTTC. It codes for CASSQYVSPPSYTF.

This rearrangement joins TRBV12-3 or TRBV12-4 to TRBJ1-2, with D hard to call. This CDR3 comprises 12 residues. V was trimmed by 4 bases and J by 7 bases, leaving 10 bases between them. CDR3 DNA: TGTGCCAGCAGTTATGTGGTGGGTGGCTACACCTTC. Encoded protein: CASSYVVGGYTF.

This clonotype was observed a few times. The chain couples TRBV12-3 or TRBV12-4 to TRBJ1-1; 11 nucleotides align to TRBD1. J was trimmed by 7 bases and V by 4 bases; bases with no gene match: 5. The CDR3 runs 14 residues. CDR3 region: CASSWTGGSSEAFF. In nucleotides, the CDR3 is TGTGCCAGCAGTTGGACAGGGGGCTCGAGTGAAGCTTTCTTT.

The table lists this clonotype with a few counts. The CDR3 nucleotides are TGTGCCAGCAGCTTACTCCGTACAGGGCAGTACTTC. Residues: CASSLLRTGQYF. The rearrangement joins TRBV7-2 to TRBJ2-5; weak D call: TRBD1 (6 bases). Germline V lookup: CDR1 SGHTA, CDR2 FQGNSA. The CDR3 runs 12 residues. V was cut by 2 bases and J by 11 bases, with 12 bases left in between.

The chain has TRBV7-9 and TRBJ1-6; 10 positions agree with TRBD1. This CDR3 comprises 14 residues. With 8 bases clipped from V and 7 bases from J, the junction kept 5 bases outside the gene matches. The germline V gene has CDR1 SEHNR and CDR2 FQNEAQ (reference sequence). CDR3 loop: CASRKDRGNSPLHF. The CDR3 DNA sequence: TGTGCCAGCCGTAAGGACAGGGGGAATTCACCCCTCCACTTT.

To note about this clonotype: The junction departs from the called germline gene at one end, perhaps through a read error. The chain combines TRBV6-2 or TRBV6-3 with TRBJ2-6, with unresolved D. The CDR3 is 13 residues long. Germline V CDR1 and CDR2: MNHEY, SVGEGT. CDR3 nucleotides: TGTGCCAGCTTATTCTCTGGGACCAACGTCCTGACTTTC. Its translation: CASLFSGTNVLTF.

The V call is TRBV5-4, the J call TRBJ2-4; 7 positions match TRBD1. Germline V gene data show CDR1 as SGHNT and CDR2 as YYREEE (reference sequence). V lost 0 bases, J lost 6 bases, and 6 bases stayed unmatched. This CDR3 has 15 residues. CDR3 nucleotides: TGTGCCAGCAGCTTGGGGAGAGGGGGCGGAAACATTCAGTACTTC. It yields the protein CASSLGRGGGNIQYF.